This T cell receptor beta chain comes out of a study of OX40 agonist ivuxolimab in advanced cancers. The overall study: An agonistic anti-OX40 (CD134) antibody, ivuxolimab, was used to treat the patients. Study-wide findings and caveats: CD4+ and CD8+ blood T cells expanded clonally by week 6 at 0.1 to 3.0 mg/kg. Certain nonresponders likewise exhibited a low normalized T-cell clonal expansion.

Concerning this clone itself: The target antigen is unknown.

Here immunoSEQ multiplex PCR was the method, and the copy in TCRdb shows in-frame clones only, minus some. The sample gives more than 45,000 clones, about nine tenths of which show up once; roughly 7.8% is in the top ten. This material consisted of CD4+ or CD8+ T cells sorted from blood, taken in a trial of the OX40 agonist ivuxolimab. The sequence came from an adult with an advanced solid tumor such as melanoma, head and neck, liver or kidney cancer.

In DNA form, the CDR3 reads TGTGCCAGCAGGGGGCCCGGGGAGCTGTTTTTT. This gives the protein CASRGPGELFF. The chain has TRBV5-6 and TRBJ2-2; a possible D gene is TRBD1 (5 bases). From germline, CDR1 is SGHDT and CDR2 YYEEEE. This CDR3 has 11 amino acids. V was clipped by 5 bases and J by 6 bases, with 5 bases between them.